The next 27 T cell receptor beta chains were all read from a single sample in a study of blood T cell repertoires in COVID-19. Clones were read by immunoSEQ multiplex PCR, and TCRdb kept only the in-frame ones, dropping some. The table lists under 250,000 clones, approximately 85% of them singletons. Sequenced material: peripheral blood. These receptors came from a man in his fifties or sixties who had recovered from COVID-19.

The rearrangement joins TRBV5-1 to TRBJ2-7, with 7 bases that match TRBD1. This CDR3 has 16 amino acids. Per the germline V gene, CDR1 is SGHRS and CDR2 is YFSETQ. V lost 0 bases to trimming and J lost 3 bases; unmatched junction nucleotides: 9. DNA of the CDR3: TGCGCCAGCAGCTTGGCAACCGGGACAGCAAACTACGAGCAGTACTTC. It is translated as CASSLATGTANYEQYF.

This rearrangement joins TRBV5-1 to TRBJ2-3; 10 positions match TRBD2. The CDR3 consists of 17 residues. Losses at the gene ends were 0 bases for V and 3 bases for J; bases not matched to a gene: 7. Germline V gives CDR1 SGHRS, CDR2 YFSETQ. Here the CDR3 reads CASSLAPPSGSTDTQYF. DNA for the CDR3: TGCGCCAGCAGCTTGGCCCCCCCTAGCGGGAGTACAGATACGCAGTATTTT.

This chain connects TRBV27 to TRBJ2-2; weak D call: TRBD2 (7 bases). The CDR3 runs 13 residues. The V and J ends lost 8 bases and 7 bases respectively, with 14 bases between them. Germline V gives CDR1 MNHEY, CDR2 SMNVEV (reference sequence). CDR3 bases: TGTGCCAGCCATAATAGGGGGGGCGGGGAGCTGTTTTTT. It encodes CASHNRGGGELFF.

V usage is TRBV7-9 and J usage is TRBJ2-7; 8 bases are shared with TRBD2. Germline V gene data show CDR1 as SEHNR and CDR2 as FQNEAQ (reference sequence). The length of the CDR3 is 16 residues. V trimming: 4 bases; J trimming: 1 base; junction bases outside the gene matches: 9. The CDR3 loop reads CASSSNPGGQSYEQYF. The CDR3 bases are TGTGCCAGCAGCTCTAACCCGGGGGGGCAGTCCTACGAGCAGTACTTC.

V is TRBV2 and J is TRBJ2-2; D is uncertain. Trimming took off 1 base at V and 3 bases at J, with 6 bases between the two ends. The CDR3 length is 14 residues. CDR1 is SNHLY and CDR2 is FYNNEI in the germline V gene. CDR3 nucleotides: TGTGCCAGCAGTGAAGGGCCGCACACCGGGGAGCTGTTTTTT. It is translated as CASSEGPHTGELFF.

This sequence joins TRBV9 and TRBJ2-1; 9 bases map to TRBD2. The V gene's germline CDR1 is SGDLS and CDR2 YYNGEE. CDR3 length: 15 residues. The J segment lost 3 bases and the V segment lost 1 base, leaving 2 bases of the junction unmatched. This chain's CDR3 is CASSVLAGNYNEQFF. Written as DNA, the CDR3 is TGTGCCAGCAGCGTACTAGCGGGGAACTACAATGAGCAGTTCTTC.

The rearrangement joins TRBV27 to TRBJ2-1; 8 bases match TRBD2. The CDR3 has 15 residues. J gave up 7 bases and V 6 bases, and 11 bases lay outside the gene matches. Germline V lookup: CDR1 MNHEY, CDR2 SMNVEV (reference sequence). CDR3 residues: CASSPDRTSLNEQFF. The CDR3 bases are TGTGCCAGCAGCCCCGACCGGACTAGCTTAAATGAGCAGTTCTTC.

CDR3 bases: TGTGCCAGCTCACCCCTTGGCTTAGGGGACACCGGGGAGCTGTTTTTT. Protein product: CASSPLGLGDTGELFF. The gene calls are TRBV18 and TRBJ2-2; D might be TRBD1 (5 bases). Between the trimmed V and J ends, which lost 3 bases and 3 bases, there was a span of 14 bases. Germline V gene data show CDR1 as KGHSH and CDR2 as LQKENI. The length of the CDR3 is 16 residues.

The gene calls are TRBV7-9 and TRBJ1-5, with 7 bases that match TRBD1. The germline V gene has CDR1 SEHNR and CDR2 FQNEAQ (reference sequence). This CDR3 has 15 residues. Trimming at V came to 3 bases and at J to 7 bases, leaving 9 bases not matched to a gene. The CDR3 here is CASSLGTAGWQPQHF. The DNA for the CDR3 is TGTGCCAGCAGCTTGGGGACAGCGGGCTGGCAGCCCCAGCATTTT. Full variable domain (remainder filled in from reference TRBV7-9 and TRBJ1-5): DTGVSQNPRHKITKRGQNVTFRCDPISEHNRLYWYRQTLGQGPEFLTYFQNEAQLEKSRLLSDRFSAERPKGSFSTLEIQRTEQGDSAMYLCASSLGTAGWQPQHFGDGTRLSIL.

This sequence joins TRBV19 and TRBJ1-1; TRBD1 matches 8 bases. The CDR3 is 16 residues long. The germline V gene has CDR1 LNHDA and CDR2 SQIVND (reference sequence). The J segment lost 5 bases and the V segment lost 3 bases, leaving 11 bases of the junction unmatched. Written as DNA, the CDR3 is TGTGCCAGTAGTATGGTAGGACAGGGACGAGGAACTGAAGCTTTCTTT. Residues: CASSMVGQGRGTEAFF.

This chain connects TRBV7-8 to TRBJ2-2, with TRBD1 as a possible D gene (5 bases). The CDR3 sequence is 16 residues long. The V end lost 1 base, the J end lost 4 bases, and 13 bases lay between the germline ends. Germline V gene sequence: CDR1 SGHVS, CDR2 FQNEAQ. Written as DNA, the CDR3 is TGTGCCAGCAGCTTAGAACCCAGGGTTAGCACCGGGGAGCTGTTTTTT. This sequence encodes CASSLEPRVSTGELFF.

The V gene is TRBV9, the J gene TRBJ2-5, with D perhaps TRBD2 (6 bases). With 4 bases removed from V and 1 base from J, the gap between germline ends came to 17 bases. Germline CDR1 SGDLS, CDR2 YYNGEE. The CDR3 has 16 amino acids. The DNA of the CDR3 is TGTGCCAGCAGCCGGGTCTCAACGGAGGGCCAAGAGACCCAGTACTTC. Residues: CASSRVSTEGQETQYF.

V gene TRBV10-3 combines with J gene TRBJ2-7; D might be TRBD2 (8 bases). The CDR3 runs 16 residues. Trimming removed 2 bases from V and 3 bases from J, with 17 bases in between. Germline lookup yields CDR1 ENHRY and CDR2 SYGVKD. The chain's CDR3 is CAISEGSSGDSYEQYF. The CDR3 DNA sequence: TGTGCCATCAGTGAGGGGAGTAGCGGGGACAGCTACGAGCAGTACTTC.

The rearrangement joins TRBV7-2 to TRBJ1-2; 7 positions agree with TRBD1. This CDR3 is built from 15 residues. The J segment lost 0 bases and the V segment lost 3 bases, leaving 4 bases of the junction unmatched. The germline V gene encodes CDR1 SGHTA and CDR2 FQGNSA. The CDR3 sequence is CASSLNRGANYGYTF. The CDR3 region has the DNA TGTGCCAGCAGCTTGAACAGGGGAGCTAACTATGGCTACACCTTC. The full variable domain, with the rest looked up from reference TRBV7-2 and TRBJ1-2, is GAGVSQSPSNKVTEKGKDVELRCDPISGHTALYWYRQSLGQGLEFLIYFQGNSAPDKSGLPSDRFSAERTGGSVSTLTIQRTQQEDSAVYLCASSLNRGANYGYTFGSGTRLTVV.

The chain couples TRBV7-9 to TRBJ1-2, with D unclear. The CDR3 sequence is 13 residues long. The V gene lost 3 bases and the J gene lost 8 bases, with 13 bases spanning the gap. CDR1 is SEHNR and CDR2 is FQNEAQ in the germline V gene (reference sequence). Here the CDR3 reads CASSFLPGKGYTF. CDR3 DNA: TGTGCCAGCAGCTTTCTCCCGGGGAAAGGCTACACCTTC.

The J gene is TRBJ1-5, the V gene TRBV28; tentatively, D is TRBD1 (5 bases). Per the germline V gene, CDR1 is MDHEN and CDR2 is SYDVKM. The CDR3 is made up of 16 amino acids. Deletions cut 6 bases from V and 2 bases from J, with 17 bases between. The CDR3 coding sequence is TGTGCCAGCAGCCATCAGTTAGGGGTGGGCAATCAGCCCCAGCATTTT. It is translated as CASSHQLGVGNQPQHF.

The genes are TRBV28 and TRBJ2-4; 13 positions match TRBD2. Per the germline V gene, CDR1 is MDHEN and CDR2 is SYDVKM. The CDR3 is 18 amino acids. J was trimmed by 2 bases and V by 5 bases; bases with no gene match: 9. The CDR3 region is CASSETSGRDYSKNIQYF. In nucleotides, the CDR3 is TGTGCCAGCAGTGAAACTAGCGGGAGGGACTATTCCAAAAACATTCAGTACTTC.

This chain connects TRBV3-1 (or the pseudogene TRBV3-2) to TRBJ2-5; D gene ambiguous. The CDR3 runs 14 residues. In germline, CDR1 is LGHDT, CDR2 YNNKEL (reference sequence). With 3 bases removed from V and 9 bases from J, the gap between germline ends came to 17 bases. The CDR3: CASSHEAGVGPQYF. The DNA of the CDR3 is TGTGCCAGCAGCCATGAAGCTGGTGTTGGTCCCCAGTACTTC.

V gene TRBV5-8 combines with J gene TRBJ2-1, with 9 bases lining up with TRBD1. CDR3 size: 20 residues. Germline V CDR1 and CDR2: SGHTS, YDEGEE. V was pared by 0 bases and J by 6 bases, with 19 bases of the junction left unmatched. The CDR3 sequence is CASSLALTGGKMLGFNEQFF. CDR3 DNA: TGTGCCAGCAGCTTGGCCCTCACAGGGGGCAAAATGCTTGGGTTCAATGAGCAGTTCTTC.

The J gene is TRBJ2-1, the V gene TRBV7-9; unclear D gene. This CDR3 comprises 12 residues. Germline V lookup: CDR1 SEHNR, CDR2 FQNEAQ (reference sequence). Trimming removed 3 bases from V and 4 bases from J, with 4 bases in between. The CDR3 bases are TGTGCCAGCAGCTTTATATACAATGAGCAGTTCTTC. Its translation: CASSFIYNEQFF.

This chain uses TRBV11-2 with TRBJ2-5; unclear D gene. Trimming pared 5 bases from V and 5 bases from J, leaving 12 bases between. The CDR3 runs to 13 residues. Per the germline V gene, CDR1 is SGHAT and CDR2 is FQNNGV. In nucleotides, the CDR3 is TGTGCCAGCAGCGCACATGTCCTGGAGACCCAGTACTTC. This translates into CASSAHVLETQYF.

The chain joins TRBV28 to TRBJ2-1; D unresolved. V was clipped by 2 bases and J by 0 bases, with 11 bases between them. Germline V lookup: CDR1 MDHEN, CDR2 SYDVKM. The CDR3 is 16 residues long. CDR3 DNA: TGTGCCAGCAGTTTACCAGGTAGAAGCTCCTACAATGAGCAGTTCTTC. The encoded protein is CASSLPGRSSYNEQFF.

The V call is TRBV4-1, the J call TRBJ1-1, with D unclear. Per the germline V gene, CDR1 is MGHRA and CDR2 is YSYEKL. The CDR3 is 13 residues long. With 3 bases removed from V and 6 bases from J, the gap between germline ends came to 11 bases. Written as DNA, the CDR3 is TGCGCCAGCAGCCATGGAGGGTTCGCTGAAGCTTTCTTT. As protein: CASSHGGFAEAFF.

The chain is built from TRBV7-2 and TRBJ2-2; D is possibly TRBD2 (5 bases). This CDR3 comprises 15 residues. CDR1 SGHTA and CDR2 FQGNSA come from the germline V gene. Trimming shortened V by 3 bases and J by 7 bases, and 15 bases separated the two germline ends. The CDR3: CASSFRPRAGGELFF. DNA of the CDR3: TGTGCCAGCAGCTTCCGCCCCCGTGCGGGCGGGGAGCTGTTTTTT.

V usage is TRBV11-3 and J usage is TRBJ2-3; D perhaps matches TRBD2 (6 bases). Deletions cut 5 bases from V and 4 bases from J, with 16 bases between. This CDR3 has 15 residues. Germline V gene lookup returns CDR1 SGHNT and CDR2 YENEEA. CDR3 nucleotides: TGTGCCAGCAGCCCAGGGACTTTGGGGGCAGATACGCAGTATTTT. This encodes CASSPGTLGADTQYF.

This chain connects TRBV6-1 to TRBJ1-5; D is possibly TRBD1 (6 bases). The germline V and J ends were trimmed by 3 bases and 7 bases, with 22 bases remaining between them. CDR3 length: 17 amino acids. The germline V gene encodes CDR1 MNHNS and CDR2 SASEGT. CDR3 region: CASSDFLVQGLAQPQHF. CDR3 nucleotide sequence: TGTGCCAGCAGTGATTTTCTGGTCCAGGGGCTGGCCCAGCCCCAGCATTTT.

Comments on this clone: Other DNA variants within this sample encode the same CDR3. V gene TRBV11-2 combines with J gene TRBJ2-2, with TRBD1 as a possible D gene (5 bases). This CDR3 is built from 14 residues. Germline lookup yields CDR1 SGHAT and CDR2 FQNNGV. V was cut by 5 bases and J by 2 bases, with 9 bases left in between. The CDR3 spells CASSRRGNTGELFF. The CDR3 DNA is TGTGCCAGCAGCCGAAGGGGAAACACCGGGGAGCTGTTTTTT.